These T cell receptor beta chains were read from a single sample in a study of cytomegalovirus exposure and HLA in healthy donors. TCRdb's copy holds only in-frame clones and misses some; the assay was immunoSEQ multiplex PCR. The sample has about 78,000 clones; 60% to 70% are singletons. The sequenced sample was PBMCs. Receptor source: a man aged 30-40 years in good health and CMV-seropositive. CDR3s include the opening cysteine and the closing phenylalanine or tryptophan. D genes are given only for firm matches. Some rows have no size entry. The others give once, few or many, or a class for an expanded clone.

j_call v_call d_call clone_size cdr3_nt cdr3_aa
TRBJ1-5 TRBV12-2 NA NA TGTGCAAGTCGCCATCCGCTGTCAAGAGGGAGGAATCAGCCCCAGCATTTT CASRHPLSRGRNQPQHF
TRBJ1-2 TRBV5-1 TRBD1 few TGCGCCAGCAGCTTGTACATCTCACAGGGGGACTATGGCTACACCTTC CASSLYISQGDYGYTF
TRBJ2-5 TRBV11-2 TRBD2 NA TGTGCCAGCAGCTTAGGGCTAGCGGGGAGCCAAGAGACCCAGTACTTC CASSLGLAGSQETQYF
TRBJ2-7 TRBV7-8 NA NA TGTGCCAGCAGCTTAGAGGCTAGCCCCTACTACGAGCAGTACTTC CASSLEASPYYEQYF
TRBJ2-1 TRBV28 TRBD2 NA TGTGCCAGCAGTCCCCTAGGTAGCGGGGGAAACAATGAGCAGTTCTTC CASSPLGSGGNNEQFF
TRBJ1-1 TRBV28 NA few TGTGCCAGCAGGAGGGAGGGACATAACACTGAAGCTTTCTTT CASRREGHNTEAFF
TRBJ1-4 TRBV6-5 NA NA TGTGCCAGCAGTTACTCGATGTTAACAGGACGCGAAAAACTGTTTTTT CASSYSMLTGREKLFF
TRBJ2-2 TRBV27 TRBD2 NA TGTGCCAGCAGTTTGGGACTAGCGGGTACCGGGTCCGGGGAGCTGTTTTTT CASSLGLAGTGSGELFF
TRBJ2-7 TRBV5-4 TRBD1 NA TGTGCCAGCAGCCGCCGGGCAGGGGGTTCCTACGAGCAGTACTTC CASSRRAGGSYEQYF
TRBJ2-3 TRBV9 NA NA TGTGCCAGCAGCCAGGGGGATACGCAGTATTTT CASSQGDTQYF
TRBJ2-5 TRBV11-3 TRBD2 NA TGTGCCAGCAGCTTAGGCGACGTGCGGGAGCCAGAGACCCAGTACTTC CASSLGDVREPETQYF
TRBJ2-7 TRBV19 TRBD1 NA TGTGCCAGTAGTCGACAGGGTTACGAGCAGTACTTC CASSRQGYEQYF
TRBJ2-2 TRBV18 NA NA TGTGCCAGCTCAACCACCCTACCAGGGGGGCATAGCGGGGAGCTGTTTTTT CASSTTLPGGHSGELFF
TRBJ2-2 TRBV7-3 TRBD2 NA TGTGCCAGCAGCTTAATCCCAGTCGACCGGACTAGGAGCTTCACCGGGGAGCTGTTTTTT CASSLIPVDRTRSFTGELFF
TRBJ2-2 TRBV25-1 NA few TGTGCCAGCAGTGAATATCTATCAAACACCGGGGAGCTGTTTTTT CASSEYLSNTGELFF
TRBJ2-7 TRBV2 NA NA TGTGCCAGCAGAGAGGTAGGAGAGCAGTACTTC CASREVGEQYF
TRBJ2-7 TRBV11-2 TRBD2 NA TGTGCCAGCAGCTTAGAGTCTAGCGGGGGTAATTACGAGCAGTACTTC CASSLESSGGNYEQYF
TRBJ1-3 TRBV7-6 TRBD1 NA TGTGCCAGCAGCTTAGGACAGGGTCAAAACTCTGGAAACACCATATATTTT CASSLGQGQNSGNTIYF
TRBJ1-2 TRBV29-1 NA few TGCAGCGTTGAGTCCAATAACTATGGCTACACCTTC CSVESNNYGYTF
TRBJ1-2 TRBV27 NA few TGTGCCAGCAGTCAAACCGGCGGGGGGATGAACTATGGCTACACCTTC CASSQTGGGMNYGYTF
TRBJ2-3 TRBV27 NA NA TGTGCCAGCAGTCCCTCGGGAGATACGCAGTATTTT CASSPSGDTQYF
TRBJ1-1 TRBV28 NA few TGTGCCAGCGGGGGCAGGCTGAACACTGAAGCTTTCTTT CASGGRLNTEAFF